Below, 5 T cell receptor beta chains from the same sample are listed, as sequenced in a study of OX40 agonist ivuxolimab in advanced cancers. Sequencing was performed with immunoSEQ multiplex PCR; in TCRdb, only in-frame clones are kept and a portion is missing. Of tens of thousands of clones listed, over 80% were seen once; the top ten hold almost 0.65%. This specimen was CD4+ or CD8+ T cells sorted from blood, taken in a trial of the OX40 agonist ivuxolimab. The receptors stem from an adult with an advanced solid tumor such as melanoma, head and neck, liver or kidney cancer.

This sequence joins TRBV7-2 and TRBJ2-3; 10 bases fit TRBD2. CDR3 length: 17 amino acids. Looked up from germline, CDR1 is SGHTA and CDR2 is FQGNSA. Losses at the gene ends were 0 bases for V and 3 bases for J; bases not matched to a gene: 6. Here the CDR3 reads CASSLAQSGGATDTQYF. The CDR3, as DNA: TGTGCCAGCAGCTTAGCGCAGAGCGGGGGGGCAACAGATACGCAGTATTTT.

J is TRBJ1-4 and V is TRBV7-9; no clear D gene. This CDR3 region has 14 residues. The V gene lost 0 bases and the J gene lost 7 bases, with 9 bases spanning the gap. Germline CDR1 reads SEHNR; CDR2 reads FQNEAQ (reference sequence). DNA for the CDR3: TGTGCCAGCAGCTTAGCTGGGGTGGGTGAAAAACTGTTTTTT. Amino acid sequence: CASSLAGVGEKLFF.

The V call is TRBV4-2, the J call TRBJ2-3; D gene uncertain. The CDR3 covers 14 residues. Per germline, CDR1 LGHNA and CDR2 YNFKEQ. Deletions cut 4 bases from V and 1 base from J, with 9 bases between. The CDR3 sequence is CASSLRTGTDTQYF. Here the CDR3 DNA reads TGTGCCAGCAGCCTTCGGACCGGCACAGATACGCAGTATTTT.

J is TRBJ2-1 and V is TRBV7-9; D is possibly TRBD1 (5 bases). The CDR3 runs to 18 residues. The V gene's germline CDR1 is SEHNR and CDR2 FQNEAQ (reference sequence). The V and J ends lost 5 bases and 4 bases respectively, with 24 bases between them. The CDR3 here is CASSPKTQTGPRYNEQFF. In DNA, the CDR3 is TGTGCCAGCAGCCCCAAGACCCAAACAGGTCCTCGGTACAATGAGCAGTTCTTC.

The rearrangement uses TRBV28 and TRBJ2-7; no reliable D call. Germline CDR1 MDHEN, CDR2 SYDVKM. The length of the CDR3 is 11 residues. V was pared by 6 bases and J by 4 bases, with 7 bases between. CDR3 sequence reads: CASSPYYEQYF. The CDR3 DNA is TGTGCCAGCAGCCCCTATTACGAGCAGTACTTC.